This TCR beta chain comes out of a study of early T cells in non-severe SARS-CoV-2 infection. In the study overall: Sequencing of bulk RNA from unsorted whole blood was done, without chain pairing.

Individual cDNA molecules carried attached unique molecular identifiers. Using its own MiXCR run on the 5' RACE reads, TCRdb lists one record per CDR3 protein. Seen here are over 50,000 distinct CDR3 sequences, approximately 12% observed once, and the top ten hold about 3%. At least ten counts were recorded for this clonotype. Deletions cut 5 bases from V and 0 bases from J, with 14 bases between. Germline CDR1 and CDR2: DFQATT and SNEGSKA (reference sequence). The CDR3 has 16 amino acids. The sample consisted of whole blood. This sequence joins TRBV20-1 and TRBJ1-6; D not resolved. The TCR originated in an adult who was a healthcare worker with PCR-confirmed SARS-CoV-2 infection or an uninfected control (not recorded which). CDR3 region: CSAYSHGSSYNSPLHF. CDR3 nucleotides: TGCAGTGCTTACTCCCACGGGAGCTCCTATAATTCACCCCTCCACTTT.